These 8 T cell receptor beta chains came from one sample sequenced in a study of shared clonotypes between healthy human individuals. Method: immunoSEQ multiplex PCR; TCRdb's copy keeps in-frame clones and lacks some. The repertoire holds roughly 520,000 clones, approximately 95% seen once, with approximately 0.067% in the top ten. Source material: naive CD4+ T cells sorted from blood. Subset meaning: CD45RA+ positively selected. The source of these receptors is a young woman in good health.

The chain recombines TRBV5-4 with TRBJ1-2; the D is unclear. The CDR3 is 16 residues long. V gave up 2 bases and J gave up 14 bases, with 28 bases separating them. Germline V lookup: CDR1 SGHNT, CDR2 YYREEE (reference sequence). CDR3 sequence reads: CASSFEGDGTLLSSTF. Written as DNA, the CDR3 is TGTGCCAGCAGCTTTGAAGGAGACGGAACCTTATTGAGCTCAACCTTC.

The genes are TRBV5-1 and TRBJ1-1; D is perhaps TRBD1 (5 bases). Trimming removed 0 bases from V and 3 bases from J, with 12 bases in between. The CDR3 sequence is 15 residues long. Germline-derived CDR1 and CDR2 are SGHRS and YFSETQ. CDR3 in amino acids: CASSLVWGADTEAFF. CDR3 sequence (DNA): TGCGCCAGCAGCTTGGTTTGGGGCGCCGACACTGAAGCTTTCTTT.

V gene TRBV7-9 combines with J gene TRBJ2-4, with 9 positions matching TRBD2. The CDR3 has 16 amino acids. The germline CDR1 and CDR2 sequences are SEHNR and FQNEAQ (reference sequence). V trimming: 5 bases; J trimming: 0 bases; junction bases outside the gene matches: 5. The CDR3 region has the DNA TGTGCCAGCAGCCCCCGACTAGCGGAAGCCAAAAACATTCAGTACTTC. Its translation is CASSPRLAEAKNIQYF.

The chain carries TRBV7-3 and TRBJ2-6; the D gene could be TRBD1 or TRBD2 (5 bases each). CDR3 length: 16 amino acids. Trimming removed 5 bases from V and 0 bases from J, with 11 bases in between. Germline V CDR1 and CDR2: SGHTA, FQGTGA. The CDR3 loop reads CASSPGPISGANVLTF. DNA for the CDR3: TGTGCCAGCAGCCCGGGACCGATCTCTGGGGCCAACGTCCTGACTTTC.

This clone is a singleton in its sample. V and J are TRBV27 and TRBJ1-1, with 9 bases aligning to TRBD1. The V gene end was trimmed by 7 bases and the J gene end by 2 bases; junction bases not matched to a gene: 8. This CDR3 is built from 15 residues. Germline-derived CDR1 and CDR2 are MNHEY and SMNVEV (reference sequence). CDR3: CASNHRGLLNTEAFF. In nucleotides, the CDR3 is TGTGCCAGCAACCACAGGGGGCTTCTCAACACTGAAGCTTTCTTT.

The genes are TRBV28 and TRBJ1-1; D not resolved. Trimming took 10 bases from V and 4 from J, leaving 16 bases between them. The CDR3 covers 13 residues. Germline lookup yields CDR1 MDHEN and CDR2 SYDVKM. CDR3 DNA: TGTGCCACCACTCCCTGGAGGAGCACTGAAGCTTTCTTT. Encoded protein: CATTPWRSTEAFF.

This sequence joins TRBV5-1 and TRBJ1-2, with 7 bases lining up with TRBD1. Trimming took 0 bases from V and 5 from J; bases not matched to a gene: 4. The V gene's germline CDR1 is SGHRS and CDR2 YFSETQ. The CDR3 contains 14 residues. CDR3 coding DNA: TGCGCCAGCAGCTTGGACAGGGGAACGTATGGCTACACCTTC. Translating it yields CASSLDRGTYGYTF. The full variable domain, its missing parts supplied by reference TRBV5-1 and TRBJ1-2, is KAGVTQTPRYLIKTRGQQVTLSCSPISGHRSVSWYQQTPGQGLQFLFEYFSETQRNKGNFPGRFSGRQFSNSRSEMNVSTLELGDSALYLCASSLDRGTYGYTFGSGTRLTVV.

J is TRBJ2-5 and V is TRBV5-8; D may be TRBD2 (6 bases). CDR3 length: 13 residues. Germline V lookup: CDR1 SGHTS, CDR2 YDEGEE. V lost 6 bases and J 4 bases, leaving 13 bases between the germline ends. CDR3 nucleotides: TGTGCCAGCACCCTGGTCGGGGGAGAGACCCAGTACTTC. Its translation: CASTLVGGETQYF.